These 24 T cell receptor beta chains originate from one sample sequenced in a study of blood T cells in healthy people across ages. It was with a sample-barcoded 5' primer and a J-beta primer mix that a second PCR of about 6 to 12 cycles was run. TCRdb passed the 5' RACE reads through MiXCR, listing each CDR3 protein once. The sample shows around 600,000 distinct CDR3 sequences, 47% of them seen only once. Input material: blood. The receptors come from a man older than 75 in good health.

The CDR3 nucleotides read TGTGCCAGCAGCGAAGGGGGACAGGGCCACGAGCAGTACTTC. Translated: CASSEGGQGHEQYF. The chain has TRBV21-1 and TRBJ2-7; the D call TRBD1 from the table was never checked on the DNA. TRBV21-1 is labeled a pseudogene. This CDR3 spans 14 amino acids.

This clonotype has more than one count but fewer than ten. V gene TRBV7-2 combines with J gene TRBJ2-1; D remains unclear. V gave up 3 bases and J gave up 9 bases, with 12 bases separating them. Looked up from germline, CDR1 is SGHTA and CDR2 is FQGNSA. This CDR3 is 13 amino acids long. The CDR3 sequence: CASSFFTVLEQFF. CDR3 DNA: TGTGCCAGCAGCTTTTTTACAGTCCTTGAGCAGTTCTTC. The variable domain in full, completed from reference TRBV7-2 and TRBJ2-1, reads GAGVSQSPSNKVTEKGKDVELRCDPISGHTALYWYRQSLGQGLEFLIYFQGNSAPDKSGLPSDRFSAERTGGSVSTLTIQRTQQEDSAVYLCASSFFTVLEQFFGPGTRLTVL.

The rearrangement uses TRBV20-1 and TRBJ2-5, with 15 bases aligning to TRBD2. The CDR3 has 17 residues. V was clipped by 5 bases and J by 3 bases; unmatched bases: 10. Germline V gene data show CDR1 as DFQATT and CDR2 as SNEGSKA (reference sequence). DNA for the CDR3: TGCAGTGCTCAGGATGGACTAGCGGGAGGGTGGAAAGAGACCCAGTACTTC. It encodes CSAQDGLAGGWKETQYF.

V usage is TRBV3-1 and J usage is TRBJ1-2; 7 positions agree with TRBD1. CDR1 LGHDT and CDR2 YNNKEL come from the germline V gene (reference sequence). V trimming: 8 bases; J trimming: 1 base; junction bases outside the gene matches: 10. The CDR3 is made up of 15 amino acids. CDR3 loop: CASENRGGSNYGYTF. The CDR3 region has the DNA TGTGCCAGCGAGAACAGGGGTGGTAGTAACTATGGCTACACCTTC. Drawing the rest from reference TRBV3-1 and TRBJ1-2, the complete variable domain is DTAVSQTPKYLVTQMGNDKSIKCEQNLGHDTMYWYKQDSKKFLKIMFSYNNKELIINETVPNRFSPKSPDKAHLNLHINSLELGDSAVYFCASENRGGSNYGYTFGSGTRLTVV.

The V and J genes are TRBV10-3 and TRBJ1-4; 9 bases fit TRBD1. The germline V gene encodes CDR1 ENHRY and CDR2 SYGVKD. The CDR3 length is 16 residues. Trimming at V came to 6 bases and at J to 6 bases, leaving 11 bases not matched to a gene. CDR3 protein: CAIRGDRDRVDEKLFF. CDR3 DNA: TGTGCCATCAGGGGAGACCGGGACAGGGTGGATGAAAAACTGTTTTTT.

This clonotype was counted a few times. The CDR3 DNA reads as TGTGCCAGCAGCCCGATGACTAGCGGGGGTGAGACCCAGTACTTC. This codes for CASSPMTSGGETQYF. This chain links TRBV7-9 with TRBJ2-5; 12 positions match TRBD2. The V segment lost 5 bases and the J segment 5 bases; nucleotides outside the gene matches: 6. The CDR3 covers 15 residues. Looked up from germline, CDR1 is SEHNR and CDR2 is FQNEAQ (reference sequence).

Ten or more counts support this clonotype. CDR3: CASSYSVAGTEQFF. CDR3 nucleotides: TGTGCCAGCAGTTATTCAGTAGCGGGAACTGAGCAGTTCTTC. The chain is built from TRBV6-6 and TRBJ2-1; TRBD2 matches 8 bases. Germline loops: CDR1 MNHNY, CDR2 SVGAGI (reference sequence). This CDR3 has 14 residues. The V and J ends lost 3 bases and 9 bases, in that order; junction bases with no gene match: 7.

The V and J genes are TRBV6-2 or TRBV6-3 and TRBJ2-2; 8 bases are a match to TRBD1. The trim removed 2 bases at V and 6 bases at J, leaving 5 bases unmatched. This CDR3 is built from 15 residues. Per germline, CDR1 MNHEY and CDR2 SVGEGT. The CDR3 spells CASSYHRGVSGELFF. CDR3 sequence (DNA): TGTGCCAGCAGTTACCACAGGGGGGTTTCCGGGGAGCTGTTTTTT.

This rearrangement joins TRBV4-2 to TRBJ2-1; D perhaps matches TRBD2 (5 bases). V was cut by 0 bases and J by 6 bases, with 18 bases left in between. The CDR3 loop spans 17 amino acids. CDR1 LGHNA and CDR2 YNFKEQ come from the germline V gene. CDR3 residues: CASSQDWRLAGVNEQFF. The DNA for the CDR3 is TGTGCCAGCAGCCAAGATTGGAGGCTTGCGGGCGTCAATGAGCAGTTCTTC.

This chain joins TRBV12-3 or TRBV12-4 and TRBJ2-3; D gene ambiguous. Deletions cut 6 bases from V and 3 bases from J, with 10 bases between. This CDR3 has 13 residues. The DNA of the CDR3 is TGTGCCAGCAGGGGAACGTATACAGATACGCAGTATTTT. Translating it yields CASRGTYTDTQYF.

The V call is TRBV12-3 or TRBV12-4, the J call TRBJ2-5; D unclear. V was trimmed by 3 bases and J by 3 bases, leaving 8 bases between them. The CDR3 sequence is 13 residues long. The CDR3 sequence: CASSFPHKETQYF. DNA for the CDR3: TGTGCCAGCAGTTTCCCCCATAAAGAGACCCAGTACTTC.

This clonotype was observed many times. This chain uses TRBV6-5 with TRBJ2-1, with 9 bases fitting TRBD2. V lost 2 bases, J lost 4 bases, and 6 bases stayed unmatched. The V gene's germline CDR1 is MNHEY and CDR2 SVGAGI. The CDR3 extends over 16 amino acids. CDR3 DNA: TGTGCCAGCAGTTACAGGTCGGGACTAGCATACAATGAGCAGTTCTTC. Translated, it gives CASSYRSGLAYNEQFF.

The V call is TRBV5-1, the J call TRBJ1-5, with TRBD1 matching 10 bases. This CDR3 comprises 15 residues. V shed 0 bases and J 5 bases; nucleotides not matched to a gene: 2. From germline, CDR1 is SGHRS and CDR2 YFSETQ. CDR3: CASSLEGQGHQPQHF. CDR3 bases: TGCGCCAGCAGCTTGGAGGGACAGGGGCATCAGCCCCAGCATTTT.

On this clonotype itself: An end of the junction does not agree with germline; a read error may underlie this. V usage is TRBV20-1 and J usage is TRBJ2-1, with TRBD1 identical over 8 bases. Germline V gives CDR1 DFQATT, CDR2 SNEGSKA (reference sequence). The CDR3 extends over 12 amino acids. This CDR3 is CGARGLLDEQFF. The CDR3 DNA reads as TGCGGTGCCAGGGGGCTCCTCGATGAGCAGTTCTTC.

The CDR3 spells CSVVGLAGGPGIQYF. The CDR3 DNA is TGCAGCGTTGTTGGACTAGCGGGGGGGCCGGGCATTCAGTACTTC. The chain links TRBV29-1 to TRBJ2-4, with 15 nucleotides matching TRBD2. The CDR3 is 15 residues long. The V segment lost 4 bases and the J segment 9 bases; nucleotides outside the gene matches: 7. Germline CDR1 and CDR2: SQVTM and ANQGSEA.

This clonotype was counted only a few times. The V call is TRBV4-3, the J call TRBJ2-5, with D perhaps TRBD1 (6 bases). V was trimmed by 4 bases and J by 7 bases, leaving 16 bases between them. Germline CDR1 LGHNA, CDR2 YSLEER. The CDR3 extends over 14 amino acids. The CDR3 sequence: CASSLDTGYATQYF. CDR3 coding DNA: TGCGCCAGCAGCCTAGACACAGGGTACGCGACCCAGTACTTC.

The chain is built from TRBV3-1 and TRBJ2-2, with D possibly TRBD1 on 6 matching bases. The germline V gene encodes CDR1 LGHDT and CDR2 YNNKEL (reference sequence). V lost 5 bases and J lost 4, with 11 bases in between. This CDR3 spans 14 amino acids. CDR3 amino acids: CASSAVGGTGELFF. The CDR3 DNA is TGTGCCAGCAGCGCGGTAGGGGGCACCGGGGAGCTGTTTTTT.

This rearrangement joins TRBV7-2 to TRBJ2-3; a possible D gene is TRBD1 (6 bases). This CDR3 comprises 16 residues. Deletions cut 5 bases from V and 0 bases from J, with 15 bases between. The germline V gene encodes CDR1 SGHTA and CDR2 FQGNSA. The CDR3 loop reads CASSRQARLSTDTQYF. The CDR3 DNA sequence: TGTGCCAGCAGCAGACAGGCACGCCTTAGCACAGATACGCAGTATTTT.

This clonotype was detected many times. This chain connects TRBV6-6 to TRBJ1-2; D is uncertain. CDR3 length: 15 residues. V was trimmed by 2 bases and J by 2 bases, leaving 12 bases between them. CDR1 is MNHNY and CDR2 is SVGAGI in the germline V gene (reference sequence). In DNA, the CDR3 is TGTGCCAGCAGTTACCGTAGCAGGCTAAACTATGGCTACACCTTC. Translating gives CASSYRSRLNYGYTF.

This chain links TRBV6-5 with TRBJ1-2; D ambiguous. The CDR3 has 13 amino acids. CDR1 is MNHEY and CDR2 is SVGAGI in the germline V gene. The germline V and J ends were trimmed by 6 bases and 5 bases, with 13 bases remaining between them. Here the CDR3 reads CASRPDPWYGYTF. In DNA, the CDR3 is TGTGCCAGCAGACCCGATCCTTGGTATGGCTACACCTTC.

The DNA of the CDR3 is TGTGCCAGCAGCCACGGACAGGGTAGTTCACCCCTCCACTTT. This sequence encodes CASSHGQGSSPLHF. The chain has TRBV6-2 or TRBV6-3 and TRBJ1-6; 8 bases map to TRBD1. This CDR3 region has 14 residues. Per germline, CDR1 MNHEY and CDR2 SVGEGT. With V trimmed by 6 bases and J by 9 bases, 7 bases remained unmatched.

V is TRBV24-1 and J is TRBJ2-3; 9 positions match TRBD1. The V segment lost 0 bases and the J segment 8 bases; nucleotides outside the gene matches: 5. This CDR3 is 15 amino acids long. The germline V gene encodes CDR1 KGHDR and CDR2 SFDVKD. This CDR3 is CATSDLPQGAGTQYF. The CDR3 DNA reads TGTGCCACCAGTGATTTGCCACAGGGGGCGGGTACGCAGTATTTT.

This sequence joins TRBV5-1 and TRBJ2-1, with 8 bases aligning to TRBD1. The CDR3 loop spans 16 amino acids. Germline CDR1 is SGHRS and CDR2 is YFSETQ. V gave up 4 bases and J gave up 0 bases; unmatched junction bases: 6. This CDR3 reads CASSIRGLSSYNEQFF. CDR3 bases: TGCGCCAGCAGCATCAGGGGGCTGAGCTCCTACAATGAGCAGTTCTTC. The full variable domain, its missing parts supplied by reference TRBV5-1 and TRBJ2-1, is KAGVTQTPRYLIKTRGQQVTLSCSPISGHRSVSWYQQTPGQGLQFLFEYFSETQRNKGNFPGRFSGRQFSNSRSEMNVSTLELGDSALYLCASSIRGLSSYNEQFFGPGTRLTVL.

This clonotype came up a few times. The chain carries TRBV20-1 and TRBJ2-5; 7 nucleotides align to TRBD2. In germline, CDR1 is DFQATT, CDR2 SNEGSKA (reference sequence). CDR3 size: 12 residues. V shed 8 bases and J 0 bases; nucleotides not matched to a gene: 3. The CDR3 here is CSRLADQETQYF. CDR3 in DNA: TGCAGTCGACTAGCAGACCAAGAGACCCAGTACTTC.